This TCR beta chain was identified during a study of OX40 agonist ivuxolimab in advanced cancers. Study background: The eligibility criteria allowed prior anti-PD-1, anti-PD-L1 or anti-CTLA-4 therapy, and 40% had some.

The study, taken as a whole, reports: Expanded clones were, on average, more numerous in CD8+ T cells than in CD4+. Some nonresponders also had low normalized T-cell clonal expansion.

On this clone itself: Its antigen is not known. The junction shows a germline mismatch at one end, possibly a read error.

This CDR3 comprises 16 residues. Germline assignment: CDR1 ENHRY and CDR2 SYGVKD. Autoimmune disease history or systemic immunosuppression disqualified patients. Generated by immunoSEQ multiplex PCR, the TCRdb table keeps only in-frame clones and is missing some. The sample lists about 48,000 clones; 80% to 90% were seen once. The genes are TRBV10-3 and TRBJ2-7, with TRBD1 as a possible D gene (6 bases). The sequencing here drew on CD4+ or CD8+ T cells sorted from blood, taken in a trial of the OX40 agonist ivuxolimab. The sequence came from an adult with an advanced solid tumor such as melanoma, head and neck, liver or kidney cancer. The CDR3 nucleotides are TGTGCCAGCAGTTACTCGACGATTACAGGGTCCTACGAGCAGTACTTC. Amino acid sequence: CASSYSTITGSYEQYF.